The 25 T cell receptor beta chains reported below all come from one sample, sequenced in a study of cytomegalovirus exposure and HLA in healthy donors. Vbeta (60) and Jbeta (13) primers were used in the PCR. TCRdb's table, derived via immunoSEQ multiplex PCR, lists solely in-frame clones and lacks some. The sample holds around 130,000 clones; approximately 70% are singletons and the top ten take 1.6%. The sample consisted of PBMCs. The receptors here all came from a woman aged 25 to 39 in good health and CMV-seronegative.

On this clone: Other DNA variants within this sample encode the same CDR3. The chain is built from TRBV4-2 and TRBJ2-1; 8 bases match TRBD1. Germline trimming cut 0 bases from V and 6 bases from J; bases unmatched to any gene: 7. Germline V gene sequence: CDR1 LGHNA, CDR2 YNFKEQ. The CDR3 loop spans 16 amino acids. The CDR3 coding sequence is TGTGCCAGCAGCCAAGATACCGGGACAGGAGGCAATGAGCAGTTCTTC. Its protein is CASSQDTGTGGNEQFF.

This clone was seen only once. V usage is TRBV30 and J usage is TRBJ2-7, with D tentatively TRBD2 (7 bases). Per germline, CDR1 GTSNPN and CDR2 SVGIG (reference sequence). The CDR3 runs to 15 residues. The ends were cut back, 0 bases at V and 0 bases at J, with 12 bases in the middle. The CDR3 DNA sequence: TGTGCCTGGAGTGTATCGGGGGGCAGCTCCTACGAGCAGTACTTC. This translates into CAWSVSGGSSYEQYF.

This chain joins TRBV9 and TRBJ1-5; unclear D gene. This CDR3 contains 18 residues. The germline CDR1 and CDR2 sequences are SGDLS and YYNGEE. Trimming took 4 bases from V and 2 from J, leaving 22 bases between them. DNA of the CDR3: TGTGCCAGCAGCCCAGAAGGCGTCAGCACGGCGGGCAATCAGCCCCAGCATTTT. Translating gives CASSPEGVSTAGNQPQHF.

The chain recombines TRBV9 with TRBJ2-2; 8 bases match TRBD2. Germline-derived CDR1 and CDR2 are SGDLS and YYNGEE. V dropped 1 base and J dropped 7; count of bases not matched to a gene: 6. The CDR3 consists of 15 residues. CDR3 residues: CASSVSSGSYGELFF. The CDR3 bases are TGTGCCAGCAGCGTATCAAGCGGGAGCTACGGGGAGCTGTTTTTT.

The V and J genes are TRBV4-1 and TRBJ2-1; 7 bases align to TRBD2. The CDR3 has 17 amino acids. In germline, CDR1 is MGHRA, CDR2 YSYEKL. Trimming took 3 bases from V and 0 from J; bases not matched to a gene: 8. The CDR3 reads CASSQLAALSSYNEQFF. CDR3 sequence (DNA): TGCGCCAGCAGCCAGCTAGCGGCCCTTAGCTCCTACAATGAGCAGTTCTTC.

The chain links TRBV9 to TRBJ2-3; 9 bases fit TRBD2. V was clipped by 0 bases and J by 1 base; unmatched bases: 3. The CDR3 totals 16 residues. Germline V gene data show CDR1 as SGDLS and CDR2 as YYNGEE. This CDR3 is CASSVEGTSRTDTQYF. In DNA form, the CDR3 reads TGTGCCAGCAGCGTAGAAGGGACTAGCCGCACAGATACGCAGTATTTT.

Remarks on this clone: The germline gene is not matched at one end of the junction; a read error may be the cause. The rearrangement joins TRBV30 to TRBJ1-4; tentatively, D is TRBD1 (6 bases). This CDR3 spans 14 amino acids. Germline assignment: CDR1 GTSNPN and CDR2 SVGIG (reference sequence). Here the CDR3 DNA reads TGTGCCTGGACGATGGGGACAACGAATGAAAAACTGTTTTTT. Translation gives CAWTMGTTNEKLFF.

This clone has a single count. The junction shows a germline mismatch at one end, possibly a read error. This sequence joins TRBV18 and TRBJ1-1; no reliable D call. The CDR3 loop spans 14 amino acids. Germline lookup yields CDR1 KGHSH and CDR2 LQKENI. The CDR3 DNA reads as TGTGCCAGCTCCCCACTCGCCGGAGACACTGAAGCTTTCTTT. Translating gives CASSPLAGDTEAFF.

The genes are TRBV6-5 and TRBJ1-2, with D hard to call. This CDR3 has 15 residues. The V and J ends lost 3 bases and 7 bases respectively, with 18 bases between them. Germline CDR1 MNHEY, CDR2 SVGAGI. The CDR3, as DNA: TGTGCCAGCAGTTATTCGAGGGTAAGACTGCGTGGCTACACCTTC. Translation: CASSYSRVRLRGYTF.

This chain uses TRBV29-1 with TRBJ2-7; 15 nucleotides agree with TRBD2. This CDR3 is 17 amino acids long. With 6 bases clipped from V and 12 bases from J, the junction kept 21 bases outside the gene matches. Germline CDR1 SQVTM, CDR2 ANQGSEA. The CDR3 DNA is TGCAGCGTCGAGGGACAGGGCCCGGGACTAGCGGGAGGAACGATGTACTTC. It translates to CSVEGQGPGLAGGTMYF.

The chain links TRBV2 to TRBJ2-4; 9 bases match TRBD2. Germline V gives CDR1 SNHLY, CDR2 FYNNEI. The trim removed 6 bases at V and 8 bases at J, leaving 11 bases unmatched. This CDR3 comprises 15 residues. CDR3 region: CASSLASGAVDIQYF. As DNA, the CDR3 is TGTGCCAGCAGCTTGGCTAGCGGGGCGGTTGACATTCAGTACTTC.

The chain is built from TRBV5-6 and TRBJ1-3; no firm D call. CDR3 length equals 15 residues. Trimming stripped 1 base from V and 4 bases from J, with 12 bases between. Looked up from germline, CDR1 is SGHDT and CDR2 is YYEEEE. The CDR3 sequence is CASSLFGNRGNTIYF. Here the CDR3 DNA reads TGTGCCAGCAGCTTGTTTGGCAACCGAGGAAACACCATATATTTT.

This chain links TRBV2 with TRBJ2-3; a weak D match, TRBD2 (6 bases). Germline V gene data show CDR1 as SNHLY and CDR2 as FYNNEI. The V end was cut by 4 bases, the J end by 2 bases, with 10 bases between. CDR3 length equals 14 residues. The DNA for the CDR3 is TGTGCCAGCAGTGTGGCGGGATTCACAGATACGCAGTATTTT. It specifies CASSVAGFTDTQYF.

The V gene is TRBV19, the J gene TRBJ2-5, with 9 bases that match TRBD2. Germline values: CDR1 LNHDA, CDR2 SQIVND (reference sequence). Trimming took 6 bases from V and 3 from J; bases not matched to a gene: 14. This CDR3 spans 17 amino acids. The CDR3 region has the DNA TGTGCCAGTAGCACGGGTAGGGGGACTAGCCAAAAAGAGACCCAGTACTTC. This translates into CASSTGRGTSQKETQYF.

This clone was detected once. Distinct nucleotide sequences in the sample also encode this CDR3. This chain connects TRBV5-1 to TRBJ2-1; 8 bases are a match to TRBD2. This CDR3 contains 14 residues. The germline gives CDR1 SGHRS, CDR2 YFSETQ. With 4 bases clipped from V and 1 base from J, the junction kept 1 base outside the gene matches. CDR3 amino acids: CASSPGGSYNEQFF. CDR3 nucleotides: TGCGCCAGCAGCCCGGGGGGGTCCTACAATGAGCAGTTCTTC.

The V call is TRBV5-1, the J call TRBJ2-5; 7 bases match TRBD2. TRBJ2-7 explains the end of the DNA better; the J call may be wrong. The CDR3 is 16 residues long. CDR1 and CDR2 from the germline V gene are SGHRS and YFSETQ. Here the CDR3 reads CASSLEGRAQSGEQYF. The DNA for the CDR3 is TGCGCCAGCAGCTTGGAGGGGAGGGCACAGTCGGGCGAGCAGTACTTC.

V gene TRBV30 combines with J gene TRBJ1-2; no firm D call. CDR1 and CDR2 (germline): GTSNPN, SVGIG (reference sequence). Between the trimmed V and J ends, which lost 8 bases and 4 bases, there was a span of 14 bases. The CDR3 contains 12 residues. CDR3 sequence reads: CALGRAGYGYTF. The CDR3 nucleotides are TGTGCCCTAGGGAGGGCCGGCTATGGCTACACCTTC.

V usage is TRBV2 and J usage is TRBJ1-5; D is perhaps TRBD1 (6 bases). This CDR3 comprises 13 residues. V was cut by 8 bases and J by 7 bases, with 15 bases left in between. Germline CDR1 reads SNHLY; CDR2 reads FYNNEI. The CDR3 DNA reads TGTGCCAGCGAGGTGGGGGCCAACCAGCCCCAGCATTTT. This encodes CASEVGANQPQHF.

The chain recombines TRBV18 with TRBJ1-4; TRBD1 is a possible D gene (5 bases). Germline V lookup: CDR1 KGHSH, CDR2 LQKENI. The ends were cut back, 3 bases at V and 0 bases at J, with 17 bases in the middle. This CDR3 comprises 18 residues. CDR3 nucleotide sequence: TGTGCCAGCTCACCGGAGGGACCCTTTCCGGCAACTAATGAAAAACTGTTTTTT. As protein: CASSPEGPFPATNEKLFF. The complete variable domain, with remaining parts taken from reference TRBV18 and TRBJ1-4, reads NAGVMQNPRHLVRRRGQEARLRCSPMKGHSHVYWYRQLPEEGLKFMVYLQKENIIDESGMPKERFSAEFPKEGPSILRIQQVVRGDSAAYFCASSPEGPFPATNEKLFFGSGTQLSVL.

This clone was found once. This chain links TRBV28 with TRBJ2-7; 12 nucleotides align to TRBD1. Germline V gene data show CDR1 as MDHEN and CDR2 as SYDVKM. Trimming cost V 3 bases and J 10 bases; bases outside gene matches: 4. The length of the CDR3 is 13 residues. DNA for the CDR3: TGTGCCAGCAGTTTCCGGGACAGGGGGCTCCAGTACTTC. Translated, it gives CASSFRDRGLQYF.

This rearrangement joins TRBV6-6 to TRBJ1-5; 10 bases line up with TRBD1. V gave up 2 bases and J gave up 5 bases; unmatched junction bases: 3. The CDR3 spans 15 residues. Germline V gene lookup returns CDR1 MNHNY and CDR2 SVGAGI (reference sequence). DNA of the CDR3: TGTGCCAGCAGTTACACGGGGACAGGGGATCAGCCCCAGCATTTT. Translating it yields CASSYTGTGDQPQHF.

This clone was recorded once. The CDR3 end shows no conserved phenylalanine or tryptophan, and so a read error is likely. Because the CDR3's place on the DNA is in doubt, the DNA is left out and the CDR3 is given as listed by TCRdb. The chain links TRBV11-3 to TRBJ2-3; whether TRBD1, the table's D call, matches the DNA was not checked. From germline, CDR1 is SGHNT and CDR2 YENEEA. The CDR3 region is 9 residues in length, termini included. CDR3 sequence: CASSRRTGV.

CDR3 nucleotide sequence: TGTGCCAGCATCGAATCAGCTGGGCAGAACTATGGCTACACCTTC. Protein product: CASIESAGQNYGYTF. The chain links TRBV6-5 to TRBJ1-2, with D hard to call. CDR1 and CDR2 from the germline V gene are MNHEY and SVGAGI. V lost 7 bases to trimming and J lost 2 bases, with 17 bases between them. The CDR3 has 15 residues.

The V and J genes are TRBV4-1 and TRBJ2-3; 8 bases match TRBD2. Germline lookup yields CDR1 MGHRA and CDR2 YSYEKL. V gave up 5 bases and J gave up 5 bases; unmatched junction bases: 12. The CDR3 totals 16 residues. This CDR3 is CASSSSSAGAGDTQYF. As DNA, the CDR3 is TGCGCCAGCAGCTCCTCCTCAGCGGGAGCGGGAGATACGCAGTATTTT.

V gene TRBV5-4 combines with J gene TRBJ2-7; D is unresolved. The germline CDR1 and CDR2 sequences are SGHNT and YYREEE (reference sequence). The CDR3 contains 14 residues. V was pared by 0 bases and J by 4 bases, with 11 bases between. The CDR3 loop reads CASSLATQMYEQYF. For the CDR3, the DNA is TGTGCCAGCAGCTTGGCCACGCAGATGTACGAGCAGTACTTC.